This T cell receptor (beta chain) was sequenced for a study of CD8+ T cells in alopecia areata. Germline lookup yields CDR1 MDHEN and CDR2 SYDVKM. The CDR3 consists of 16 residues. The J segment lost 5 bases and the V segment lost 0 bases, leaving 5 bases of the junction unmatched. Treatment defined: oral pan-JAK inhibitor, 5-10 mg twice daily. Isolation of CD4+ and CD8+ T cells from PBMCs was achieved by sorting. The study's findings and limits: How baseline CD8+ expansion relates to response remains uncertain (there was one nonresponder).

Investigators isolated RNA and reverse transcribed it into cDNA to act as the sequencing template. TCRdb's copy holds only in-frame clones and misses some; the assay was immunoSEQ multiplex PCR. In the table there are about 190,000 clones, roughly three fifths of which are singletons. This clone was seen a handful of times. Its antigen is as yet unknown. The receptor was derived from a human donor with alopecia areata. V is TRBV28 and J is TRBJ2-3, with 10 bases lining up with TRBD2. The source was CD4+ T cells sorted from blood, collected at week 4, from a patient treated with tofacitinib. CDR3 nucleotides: TGTGCCAGCAGTTTATGGGCTAGCGGGAGTGGAGATACGCAGTATTTT. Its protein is CASSLWASGSGDTQYF.